This entry describes one T cell receptor (beta chain). The source of the sample is a study of blood T cell repertoires in COVID-19. Study at large: Acute-phase and convalescent COVID-19 samples originated in the United States, Italy and Spain. PBMCs, B-cell-depleted T cells, or T cells provided the cDNA or gDNA that made up the material.

The CDR3 is made up of 14 amino acids. Per germline, CDR1 MNHEY and CDR2 SVGEGT. Trimming at V came to 6 bases and at J to 4 bases, leaving 8 bases not matched to a gene. Original methodology: Amplification of reference gene primers provided the estimated nucleated cell counts. The repertoire was sequenced with immunoSEQ multiplex PCR; TCRdb's copy has only in-frame clones and lacks some. That table supplies the V and J calls and clone size; D and trimming were determined from the DNA. The data hold some 130,000 clones, with approximately 87% observed a single time. The chain links TRBV6-2 or TRBV6-3 to TRBJ1-2, with 7 bases aligning to TRBD1. The sequenced sample was peripheral blood. The clonotype comes from a human donor in a cohort sampled during active COVID-19. The CDR3 sequence is CASSPTGLVYGYTF. CDR3 DNA: TGTGCCAGCAGCCCGACAGGGTTGGTCTATGGCTACACCTTC.